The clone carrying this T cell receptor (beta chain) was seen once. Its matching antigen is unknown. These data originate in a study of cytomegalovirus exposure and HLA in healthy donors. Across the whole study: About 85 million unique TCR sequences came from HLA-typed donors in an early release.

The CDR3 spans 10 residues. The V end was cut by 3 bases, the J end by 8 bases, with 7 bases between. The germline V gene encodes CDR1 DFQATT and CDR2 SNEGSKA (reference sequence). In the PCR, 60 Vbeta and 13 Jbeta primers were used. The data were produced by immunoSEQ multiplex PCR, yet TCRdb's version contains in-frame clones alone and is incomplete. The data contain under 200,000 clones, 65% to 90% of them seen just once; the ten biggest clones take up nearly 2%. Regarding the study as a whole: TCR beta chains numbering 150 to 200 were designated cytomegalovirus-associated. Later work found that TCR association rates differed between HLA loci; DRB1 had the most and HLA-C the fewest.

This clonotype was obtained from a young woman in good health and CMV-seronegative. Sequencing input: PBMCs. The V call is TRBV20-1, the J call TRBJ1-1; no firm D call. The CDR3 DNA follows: TGCAGTGCTAGCTCTTCGGAAGCTTTCTTT. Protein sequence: CSASSSEAFF.